This is a list of T cell receptor beta chains from one sample in a study of blood T cells in healthy people across ages. TCRdb itself ran the 5' RACE reads through MiXCR, one entry per CDR3 protein. The sample lists approximately 690,000 distinct CDR3 sequences; around 41% were seen once. Material: blood. The receptors shown here come from a man aged 80 or over in good health. CDR3s include the opening cysteine and the closing phenylalanine or tryptophan. A D gene is named only where the DNA matches it firmly. Part of the rows lack a size; the others show once, few, many or a class for expanded clones.

j_call clone_size d_call v_call cdr3_nt cdr3_aa
TRBJ2-7 few . TRBV2 TGTGCCAGCAGGGTTCGTGCTCGGTACGAGCAGTACTTC CASRVRARYEQYF
TRBJ2-3 . . TRBV6-2/TRBV6-3 TGTGCCAGCAGTCAATGGAGCGGCACAGATACGCAGTATTTT CASSQWSGTDTQYF
TRBJ2-6 once . TRBV9 TGTGCCAGCAGCCCACAACAGGGCGCTGGGGCCGACGTCCTGACTTTC CASSPQQGAGADVLTF
TRBJ2-7 . . TRBV3-1 TGTGCCAGCAGACATGGACCCGGAGGCTACGAGCAGTACTTC CASRHGPGGYEQYF
TRBJ2-5 . . TRBV7-9 TGTGCCAGCAGCTTAGTGGGTGGGACCCAAGAGACCCAGTACTTC CASSLVGGTQETQYF
TRBJ2-7 few . TRBV10-3 TGTGCCATCAGGGCGGACAGCTACGAGCAGTACTTC CAIRADSYEQYF
TRBJ1-1 . . TRBV10-3 TGTGCCATCAGTTCGACACTTGAAGCTTTCTTT CAISSTLEAFF
TRBJ1-1 . . TRBV12-3/TRBV12-4 TGTGCCAGCAGCCCCTCCGGGAACACTGAAGCTTTCTTT CASSPSGNTEAFF
TRBJ1-6 . . TRBV4-1 TGCGCCAGCAGCCAAGCTGACAGCCCGAGCTCCTATAATTCACCCCTCCACTTT CASSQADSPSSYNSPLHF
TRBJ2-3 . TRBD2 TRBV4-3 TGCGCCAGCAGCCAAGGCGGGAGGGGCCCAAGCACAGATACGCAGTATTTT CASSQGGRGPSTDTQYF
TRBJ2-1 . TRBD1 TRBV6-5 TGTGCCAGCAGCCGGATCCCGGGACAGATCTACAATGAGCAGTTCTTC CASSRIPGQIYNEQFF
TRBJ2-1 few TRBD1 TRBV12-3/TRBV12-4 TGTGCCAGCAGTCCATCGGGGACAGGGGGCCGAAATGAGCAGTTCTTC CASSPSGTGGRNEQFF
TRBJ2-7 . TRBD2 TRBV24-1 TGTGCCACCAGTGAATATCTTCGGACTAGCGGGATGAATGAGCAGTACTTC CATSEYLRTSGMNEQYF
TRBJ1-1 . TRBD1 TRBV4-3 TGCGCCAGCAGCCAAGGCCGGGACAGGGGGCTGGAGGGCACTGAAGCTTTCTTT CASSQGRDRGLEGTEAFF
TRBJ2-7 . . TRBV20-1 TGCAGTGCTAGGAGAGGGGCAATTTACGAGCAGTACTTC CSARRGAIYEQYF